This TCR beta chain was recovered during a study of shared clonotypes between healthy human individuals. Every donor, a Caucasian adult, lived in Nashville, Tennessee. Sorted-subset replicate PCRs used approximately 180 ng of genomic DNA. This amount corresponded to about 30,000 T cell genomes. Only in-frame clones appear in the TCRdb table, and some are missing; sequencing was by immunoSEQ multiplex PCR. The table lists some 1.5 million clones, around 98% of them singletons. Trimming removed 7 bases at V and 4 bases at J, with 11 bases between. CDR1 and CDR2 from the germline V gene are MNHNS and SASEGT. This CDR3 has 13 amino acids.

The chain links TRBV6-1 to TRBJ2-1; D remains ambiguous. This clonotype was obtained from a man aged 25-45 years in good health. The sequenced sample was naive CD4+ T cells sorted from blood. Subset given: CD45RA+ positively selected. CDR3 in DNA: TGTGCCAGCATCCCCTCACAGTACAATGAGCAGTTCTTC. Translating gives CASIPSQYNEQFF.